These T cell receptor beta chains were read from a single sample in a study of OX40 agonist ivuxolimab in advanced cancers. The assay was immunoSEQ multiplex PCR, and TCRdb's table has in-frame clones only and misses some. The table includes about 48,000 clones, approximately 84% detected once. Sample: CD4+ or CD8+ T cells sorted from blood, taken in a trial of the OX40 agonist ivuxolimab. The receptors stem from an adult with an advanced solid tumor such as melanoma, head and neck, liver or kidney cancer. Both conserved end residues are part of each CDR3. A D gene is named only where the DNA matches it firmly. Where a row states a size, it is once, few, many or the class of an expanded clone; other rows omit it.

V	size	D	J	DNA	CDR3
TRBV7-3	NA	NA	TRBJ2-1	TGTGCCAGCAGCTCTGATCGGGGTTCCTACAATGAGCAGTTCTTC	CASSSDRGSYNEQFF
TRBV9	NA	TRBD1	TRBJ2-7	TGTGCCAGCAGCGTAGGACAGGGTATTTTATACGAGCAGTACTTC	CASSVGQGILYEQYF
TRBV6-4	few	NA	TRBJ2-2	TGTGCCAGCAGCCTACGTGACGGGACCGGGGAGCTGTTTTTT	CASSLRDGTGELFF
TRBV30	NA	NA	TRBJ2-1	TGTGCCTGGAGGCCGAAGAGCTCCTACAATGAGCAGTTCTTC	CAWRPKSSYNEQFF
TRBV6-5	NA	TRBD2	TRBJ2-1	TGTGCCAGCAGCCGGGCGGGGGTAACCTACAATGAGCAGTTCTTC	CASSRAGVTYNEQFF
TRBV5-5	NA	NA	TRBJ1-5	TGTGCCAGCAGCCACATCCCCATGGAGTCGGCCAATCAGCCCCAGCATTTT	CASSHIPMESANQPQHF
TRBV5-1	NA	NA	TRBJ2-3	TGCGCCAGCAGCTTGGTTCCGGGGTCGCCAAGCACAGATACGCAGTATTTT	CASSLVPGSPSTDTQYF
TRBV7-6	NA	TRBD2	TRBJ2-7	TGTGCCAGCAGCCCGGGACTAGCGGGCGAGCAGTACTTC	CASSPGLAGEQYF
TRBV4-3	NA	NA	TRBJ1-2	TGCGCCAGCAGCCAAGAAACAGGGAACTATGGCTACACCTTC	CASSQETGNYGYTF
TRBV7-2	NA	NA	TRBJ2-7	TGTGCCAGCAGCTCCCGCCGAGATGACGAGCAGTACTTC	CASSSRRDDEQYF
TRBV2	NA	NA	TRBJ2-1	TGTGCCAGCAGTGCGCGGGGCAATGAGCAGTTCTTC	CASSARGNEQFF
TRBV5-6	NA	NA	TRBJ2-3	TGTGCCAGCGGTATCCCTAGCACAGATACGCAGTATTTT	CASGIPSTDTQYF
TRBV5-5	NA	TRBD1	TRBJ2-5	TGTGCCAGCAGCTTGGGGACAGGGTGGAGGGAGACCCAGTACTTC	CASSLGTGWRETQYF
TRBV2	NA	TRBD1	TRBJ1-5	TGTGCATCGACAGGGGGGAGCAATCAGCCCCAGCATTTT	CASTGGSNQPQHF
TRBV5-1	NA	NA	TRBJ1-3	TGCGCCAGCAGCGCCTGGCCAGCTACTGGAAACACCATATATTTT	CASSAWPATGNTIYF
TRBV6-5	NA	NA	TRBJ2-2	TGTGCCAGCAGTTATCGTGGGACACTGAACACCGGGGAGCTGTTTTTT	CASSYRGTLNTGELFF
TRBV5-1	NA	NA	TRBJ2-1	TGCGCCAGCAGCTTCATACTTGGCGGGACCTACAATGAGCAGTTCTTC	CASSFILGGTYNEQFF
TRBV6-6	NA	TRBD2	TRBJ2-1	TGTGCCAGCAGTTACTCGCGGTTAGCGGGAGTCAATGAGCAGTTCTTC	CASSYSRLAGVNEQFF
TRBV11-2	NA	NA	TRBJ1-2	TGTGCCAGCAGCTTAGACGGGGGTCTCTCGGACTATGGCTACACCTTC	CASSLDGGLSDYGYTF
TRBV7-9	NA	TRBD1	TRBJ1-2	TGTGCCAGCAGCCCGTCCCTGGGACAGCACTATGGCTACACCTTC	CASSPSLGQHYGYTF
TRBV9	NA	TRBD2	TRBJ2-7	TGTGCCAGCAGCCCCGGGGATCTAGCGGTCTACGAGCAGTACTTC	CASSPGDLAVYEQYF
TRBV9	NA	NA	TRBJ2-5	TGTGCCAGCAGCACCCGGGACCGCGCACAAGAGACCCAGTACTTC	CASSTRDRAQETQYF
TRBV7-9	NA	TRBD1	TRBJ1-6	TGTGCCAGCAGCTTTCCCAGGGGACAGGGGGTTGATTCACCCCTCCACTTT	CASSFPRGQGVDSPLHF
TRBV2	once	TRBD2	TRBJ2-1	TGTGCCAGCAGTCGGGGGACTAGCGCCAACAATGAGCAGTTCTTC	CASSRGTSANNEQFF
TRBV6-5	NA	NA	TRBJ1-2	TGTGCCAGCAGTTCCCCAGGACTGAGTAACTATGGCTACACCTTC	CASSSPGLSNYGYTF
TRBV28	few	TRBD1	TRBJ1-3	TGTGCCAGCAGCACGGGACAGGCTGGAAACACCATATATTTT	CASSTGQAGNTIYF
TRBV29-1	NA	NA	TRBJ1-3	TGCAGCGTGGCCCTCGTGGTTGGAAACACCATATATTTT	CSVALVVGNTIYF
TRBV7-3	NA	NA	TRBJ2-6	TGTGCCAGCAGTCACGGGCGGTCTGGGGCCAACGTCCTGACTTTC	CASSHGRSGANVLTF
TRBV19	NA	TRBD1	TRBJ1-1	TGTGCCAGTAGTCCTCTCGACAGGGTGGGCACTGAAGCTTTCTTT	CASSPLDRVGTEAFF
TRBV11-1	NA	NA	TRBJ1-1	TGTGCCAGCAGCTTGGGGACGGAGAACACTGAAGCTTTCTTT	CASSLGTENTEAFF
TRBV21-1	NA	NA	TRBJ1-4	TGTGCCAGCAGCAATAAAGAGCCCAAGTTTTTCAAACAACTGTTTTTT	CASSNKEPKFFKQLFF
TRBV5-6	NA	TRBD1	TRBJ2-7	TGTGCCAGCAGCTTGGGGGGACAGGGTGTTCTCGCATACGAGCAGTACTTC	CASSLGGQGVLAYEQYF
TRBV11-3	NA	NA	TRBJ2-5	TGTGCCAGCAGTCACCGGGACTTTCAAGAGACCCAGTACTTC	CASSHRDFQETQYF
TRBV9	NA	NA	TRBJ2-7	TGTGCCAGCAGCGTAGCCCAGGAATCCTACGAGCAGTACTTC	CASSVAQESYEQYF
TRBV29-1	NA	TRBD1	TRBJ2-5	TGCAGCGTTGTGACAGGGGGAGTTGGAGAGACCCAGTACTTC	CSVVTGGVGETQYF
TRBV7-2	NA	NA	TRBJ2-1	TGTGCCAGCAGCTTAAATCTAGGAGATGAGCAGTTCTTC	CASSLNLGDEQFF
TRBV7-9	NA	NA	TRBJ1-4	TGTGCCAGCAGCTTAGCCCTTGGTGAAAAACTGTTTTTT	CASSLALGEKLFF
TRBV7-2	NA	NA	TRBJ2-1	TGTGCCAGCAGCTTATCGCGGGACAATGAGCAGTTCTTC	CASSLSRDNEQFF
TRBV7-2	NA	NA	TRBJ2-4	TGTGCCAGCAGCTTAGGCATTCAAGCCAAAAACATTCAGTACTTC	CASSLGIQAKNIQYF
TRBV4-3	NA	NA	TRBJ1-3	TGCGCCAGCAGCCAAGCAACTCCAGGGGAAGCTGGAAACACCATATATTTT	CASSQATPGEAGNTIYF
TRBV28	NA	NA	TRBJ1-5	TGTGCCAGCGCCCCGGGGGATAGCAATCAGCCCCAGCATTTT	CASAPGDSNQPQHF
TRBV6-5	NA	TRBD1	TRBJ1-5	TGTGCCAGCAGCAGACAGGGGGGCAATCAGCCCCAGCATTTT	CASSRQGGNQPQHF